What follows are 21 T cell receptor beta chains derived from one specimen sequenced in a study of T cell changes during pregnancy in multiple sclerosis. Repertoires were generated with immunoSEQ multiplex PCR, while TCRdb's copy carries only in-frame clones and drops some. The sample carries 45,000 to 60,000 clones, roughly 91% recorded once. The sequenced sample was CD4+ T cells from peripheral blood mononuclear cells, obtained after pregnancy. Receptors were obtained from a female donor in good health, enrolled as a control in a pregnancy study.

The J gene is TRBJ2-3, the V gene TRBV23-1; TRBD1 agrees at 7 bases. TRBV23-1 counts as an open reading frame of uncertain function. The junction had 9 bases not matched to a gene; V was cut back by 10 bases and J by 5 bases. The CDR3 runs 13 residues. CDR3 nucleotide sequence: TGCGCCACCACAGGGGAGTCACTAGATACGCAGTATTTT. It encodes CATTGESLDTQYF.

This sequence joins TRBV29-1 and TRBJ1-2; weak D call: TRBD1 (5 bases). The V end lost 8 bases, the J end lost 12 bases, and 19 bases lay between the germline ends. Germline V lookup: CDR1 SQVTM, CDR2 ANQGSEA. The CDR3 spans 11 residues. The CDR3 coding sequence is TGCAGCTCCAGCCCGGGGGATGAGCACACCTTC. Translation: CSSSPGDEHTF.

The V gene is TRBV28, the J gene TRBJ2-1, with a possible D match to TRBD2 (7 bases). There are 11 residues in the CDR3. Germline CDR1 and CDR2: MDHEN and SYDVKM. Trimming left V 8 bases short and J 13 bases short, with 15 bases between. The CDR3 spells CASGGAGQQFF. CDR3 DNA sequence: TGTGCCAGCGGGGGGGCGGGACAACAGTTCTTC.

This rearrangement joins TRBV18 to TRBJ2-7; TRBD1 aligns across 9 bases. The CDR3 spans 14 residues. Per germline, CDR1 KGHSH and CDR2 LQKENI. With 3 bases clipped from V and 7 bases from J, the junction kept 7 bases outside the gene matches. CDR3 in amino acids: CASSPDRGPWEQYF. CDR3 DNA sequence: TGTGCCAGCTCACCGGACAGGGGTCCATGGGAGCAGTACTTC.

The rearrangement links TRBV20-1 to TRBJ1-2, with no clear D. The germline gives CDR1 DFQATT, CDR2 SNEGSKA (reference sequence). V was shortened by 3 bases and J by 6 bases, with 8 bases between the two germline ends. The CDR3 is 11 residues long. The CDR3 DNA is TGCAGTGCTAGCGGCGGGAATGGCTACACCTTC. Protein product: CSASGGNGYTF.

This clone occurred once. The chain links TRBV19 to TRBJ1-2; unclear D gene. Trimming stripped 3 bases from V and 3 bases from J, with 14 bases between. CDR3 size: 15 residues. Germline CDR1 and CDR2: LNHDA and SQIVND (reference sequence). CDR3 DNA: TGTGCCAGTAGTATTTCGTCAGGATGGGACTATGGCTACACCTTC. It yields the protein CASSISSGWDYGYTF. The full variable domain, with the rest looked up from reference TRBV19 and TRBJ1-2, is DGGITQSPKYLFRKEGQNVTLSCEQNLNHDAMYWYRQDPGQGLRLIYYSQIVNDFQKGDIAEGYSVSREKKESFPLTVTSAQKNPTAFYLCASSISSGWDYGYTFGSGTRLTVV.

The chain employs TRBV28 and TRBJ1-2; D is undetermined. The V end lost 1 base, the J end lost 5 bases, and 8 bases lay between the germline ends. From germline, CDR1 is MDHEN and CDR2 SYDVKM. CDR3 size: 13 residues. The CDR3 sequence is CASSLLGSYGYTF. CDR3 bases: TGTGCCAGCAGTTTATTGGGGAGTTATGGCTACACCTTC.

V and J are TRBV11-2 and TRBJ2-6; 9 nucleotides line up with TRBD1. The ends lost 3 bases at V and 4 bases at J; junction bases unmatched: 7. In germline, CDR1 is SGHAT, CDR2 FQNNGV. The CDR3 contains 17 residues. The chain's CDR3 is CASSFRDRAAGANVLTF. CDR3 sequence (DNA): TGTGCCAGCAGCTTCCGGGACAGGGCTGCCGGGGCCAACGTCCTGACTTTC.

Only one count was recorded for this clone. The genes are TRBV2 and TRBJ2-7, with no clear D. V dropped 3 bases and J dropped 2 bases, with 8 bases sitting between them. The CDR3 runs to 13 residues. Germline V gene data show CDR1 as SNHLY and CDR2 as FYNNEI. The CDR3 reads CASSDLSPYEQYF. CDR3 sequence (DNA): TGTGCCAGCAGTGATCTTAGCCCCTACGAGCAGTACTTC.

The chain combines TRBV18 with TRBJ2-7, with D tentatively TRBD2 (5 bases). CDR1 KGHSH and CDR2 LQKENI come from the germline V gene. V gave up 3 bases and J gave up 10 bases, with 19 bases separating them. This CDR3 is built from 14 residues. The CDR3 sequence is CASSPPGYPPSQYF. In DNA form, the CDR3 reads TGTGCCAGCTCACCGCCGGGATATCCTCCCTCCCAGTACTTC. The full variable domain, in which reference TRBV18 and TRBJ2-7 provide the parts outside the CDR3, is NAGVMQNPRHLVRRRGQEARLRCSPMKGHSHVYWYRQLPEEGLKFMVYLQKENIIDESGMPKERFSAEFPKEGPSILRIQQVVRGDSAAYFCASSPPGYPPSQYFGPGTRLTVT.

V and J are TRBV7-6 and TRBJ2-5; the match to TRBD1 covers 12 bases. The CDR3 is 16 residues long. J lost 5 bases, V lost 4 bases, and 8 bases had no gene match. The germline gives CDR1 SGHVS, CDR2 FNYEAQ. CDR3 sequence (DNA): TGTGCCAGCAGCTGGGACAGGGGGCGCGAGTTGGAGACCCAGTACTTC. Its protein is CASSWDRGRELETQYF.

V and J are TRBV6-5 and TRBJ2-5; the D gene is possibly TRBD2 (6 bases). The CDR3 sequence is 15 residues long. The germline V and J ends were trimmed by 6 bases and 4 bases, with 18 bases remaining between them. Germline V lookup: CDR1 MNHEY, CDR2 SVGAGI. The DNA for the CDR3 is TGTGCCAGCAGCTCTCTGGGGACTTTCCCAGAGACCCAGTACTTC. Translating gives CASSSLGTFPETQYF.

This rearrangement joins TRBV5-1 to TRBJ1-4, with D possibly being TRBD1 (6 bases). Germline lookup yields CDR1 SGHRS and CDR2 YFSETQ. Trimming pared 0 bases from V and 3 bases from J, leaving 15 bases between. The CDR3 is made up of 17 amino acids. The CDR3 nucleotides read TGCGCCAGCAGCTTGGGGCAGGGGAGAAAGGCTAATGAAAAACTGTTTTTT. It translates to CASSLGQGRKANEKLFF.

The V gene is TRBV11-2, the J gene TRBJ2-5, with no clear D. Germline V gene lookup returns CDR1 SGHAT and CDR2 FQNNGV. The V gene lost 5 bases and the J gene lost 7 bases, with 11 bases spanning the gap. The CDR3 is 12 residues long. The CDR3 coding sequence is TGTGCCAGCAGCGCAGTCGTTGGGACCCAGTACTTC. It specifies CASSAVVGTQYF.

The rearrangement uses TRBV19 and TRBJ2-3; D gene uncertain. The germline V gene encodes CDR1 LNHDA and CDR2 SQIVND (reference sequence). Trimming took 4 bases from V and 0 from J, leaving 8 bases between them. CDR3 length: 14 residues. The CDR3 nucleotides are TGTGCCAGTAGTAGGCAGGCTAGCACAGATACGCAGTATTTT. Residues: CASSRQASTDTQYF. Complete variable domain (other parts from reference TRBV19 and TRBJ2-3): DGGITQSPKYLFRKEGQNVTLSCEQNLNHDAMYWYRQDPGQGLRLIYYSQIVNDFQKGDIAEGYSVSREKKESFPLTVTSAQKNPTAFYLCASSRQASTDTQYFGPGTRLTVL.

The chain employs TRBV5-4 and TRBJ2-2; 10 nucleotides align to TRBD2. Germline lookup yields CDR1 SGHNT and CDR2 YYREEE (reference sequence). The CDR3 has 15 amino acids. Unmatched junction bases numbered 5, after V lost 6 bases and J lost 3 bases. The CDR3 reads CASTLAGVDTGELFF. CDR3 DNA sequence: TGTGCCAGCACCCTAGCGGGAGTTGACACCGGGGAGCTGTTTTTT.

The V call is TRBV2, the J call TRBJ2-1, with TRBD2 as a possible D gene (5 bases). The V end was cut by 0 bases, the J end by 9 bases, with 15 bases between. CDR3 length: 15 residues. CDR1 SNHLY and CDR2 FYNNEI come from the germline V gene. CDR3: CASSEALGPRGEQFF. CDR3 nucleotide sequence: TGTGCCAGCAGTGAAGCGCTTGGCCCCCGGGGTGAGCAGTTCTTC.

The chain carries TRBV30 and TRBJ1-1; TRBD1 might be the D (5 bases). V lost 3 bases, J lost 1 base, and 12 bases lay in between. Germline values: CDR1 GTSNPN, CDR2 SVGIG (reference sequence). The CDR3 extends over 14 amino acids. CDR3 sequence reads: CAWRADSSNTEAFF. The DNA for the CDR3 is TGTGCCTGGAGGGCCGACAGTTCGAACACTGAAGCTTTCTTT.

The V call is TRBV9, the J call TRBJ1-2; D ambiguous. The CDR3 totals 14 residues. The V end lost 0 bases, the J end lost 2 bases, and 8 bases lay between the germline ends. Germline V gene lookup returns CDR1 SGDLS and CDR2 YYNGEE. CDR3 in amino acids: CASSVGVPNYGYTF. CDR3 coding DNA: TGTGCCAGCAGCGTAGGCGTCCCAAACTATGGCTACACCTTC.

This clone has just one count. The chain recombines TRBV5-5 with TRBJ1-1; 9 nucleotides line up with TRBD1. Germline loops: CDR1 SGHKS, CDR2 YYEKEE (reference sequence). There are 16 residues in the CDR3. V shed 2 bases and J 5 bases; nucleotides not matched to a gene: 10. This CDR3 is CASSFRDRVGGTEAFF. CDR3 in DNA: TGTGCCAGCAGCTTTAGGGACAGGGTAGGGGGAACTGAAGCTTTCTTT.

The table lists this clone with a count of one. The CDR3 DNA sequence: TGTGCCAGCAGTTATGGGACAGGGAACACTGAAGCTTTCTTT. Its translation is CASSYGTGNTEAFF. The chain recombines TRBV6-6 with TRBJ1-1; 8 bases map to TRBD1. The CDR3 covers 14 residues. CDR1 is MNHNY and CDR2 is SVGAGI in the germline V gene (reference sequence). The V gene end was trimmed by 3 bases and the J gene end by 1 base; junction bases not matched to a gene: 1.